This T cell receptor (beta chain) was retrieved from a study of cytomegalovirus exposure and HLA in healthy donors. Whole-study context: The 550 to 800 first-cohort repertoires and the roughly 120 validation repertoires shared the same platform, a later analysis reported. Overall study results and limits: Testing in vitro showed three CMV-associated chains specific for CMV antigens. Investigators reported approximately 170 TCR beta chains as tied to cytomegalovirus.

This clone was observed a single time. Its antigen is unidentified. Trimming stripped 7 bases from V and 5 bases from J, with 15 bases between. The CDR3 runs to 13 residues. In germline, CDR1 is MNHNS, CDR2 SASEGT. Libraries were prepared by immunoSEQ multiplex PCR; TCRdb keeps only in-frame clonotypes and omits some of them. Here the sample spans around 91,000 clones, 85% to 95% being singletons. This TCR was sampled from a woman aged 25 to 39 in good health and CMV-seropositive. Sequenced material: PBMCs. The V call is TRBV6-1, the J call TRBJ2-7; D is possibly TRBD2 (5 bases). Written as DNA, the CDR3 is TGTGCCAGCACAGATTGGCTAGCCAACGAGCAGTACTTC. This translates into CASTDWLANEQYF.